This TCR beta chain originates from a study of T cell responses to AZD1222 COVID-19 vaccine. Note on this clone: The antigen remains unidentified.

Measured with immunoSEQ multiplex PCR; TCRdb has only the in-frame clones, and not every one. Of 90,000 to 120,000 clones listed, more than 80% were seen once; the top ten hold 6% to 7%. Whole-study findings and limits: Donors, mostly white British, included more females; clonal diversity was possibly underestimated.

Germline CDR1 and CDR2: LNHNV and YYDKDF (reference sequence). The length of the CDR3 is 17 residues. V shed 0 bases, J shed 6 bases, and the junction held 7 bases outside the gene matches. The sequence came from an adult in good health. This sample comprised peripheral blood, obtained on day 0 of AZD1222 vaccination. The V and J genes are TRBV15 and TRBJ2-2; 10 bases are a match to TRBD1. CDR3 sequence: CATSRDNLGQGSGELFF. The CDR3 DNA reads TGTGCCACCAGCAGAGATAATCTGGGACAGGGGTCCGGGGAGCTGTTTTTT.